These 31 T cell receptor beta chains were all obtained from the same sample, sequenced in a study of T cell responses to AZD1222 COVID-19 vaccine. Sequencing used immunoSEQ multiplex PCR; TCRdb keeps in-frame clones, though not all of them. The table lists some 130,000 clones, approximately 88% of them singletons, with roughly 5.2% in the top ten. The sequencing used peripheral blood, collected 28 days after the second AZD1222 dose. These receptors were collected from an adult who received the AZD1222 COVID-19 vaccine.

This chain connects TRBV20-1 to TRBJ2-5; D call uncertain. V shed 6 bases and J shed 5 bases, with 10 bases lying between them. The length of the CDR3 is 11 residues. Germline values: CDR1 DFQATT, CDR2 SNEGSKA (reference sequence). This chain's CDR3 is CSATLGETQYF. In DNA form, the CDR3 reads TGCAGTGCCACACTGGGGGAGACCCAGTACTTC.

The CDR3 nucleotides read TGTGCCAGCAGCTTAGGGCAGAACTACTATGGCTACACCTTC. Protein: CASSLGQNYYGYTF. The V and J genes are TRBV7-2 and TRBJ1-2; D not resolved. The CDR3 has 14 amino acids. Germline lookup yields CDR1 SGHTA and CDR2 FQGNSA. Trimming stripped 1 base from V and 3 bases from J, with 9 bases between. Based on the CDR3 plus reference TRBV7-2 and TRBJ1-2, the full variable domain is GAGVSQSPSNKVTEKGKDVELRCDPISGHTALYWYRQSLGQGLEFLIYFQGNSAPDKSGLPSDRFSAERTGGSVSTLTIQRTQQEDSAVYLCASSLGQNYYGYTFGSGTRLTVV.

This clone was picked up one time. V gene TRBV10-3 combines with J gene TRBJ1-1, with TRBD1 matching over 8 bases. CDR1 and CDR2 (germline): ENHRY, SYGVKD. The V and J ends lost 7 bases and 7 bases, in that order; junction bases with no gene match: 8. The CDR3 is 13 residues long. CDR3 in amino acids: CAIKGAGGGEAFF. The CDR3 DNA sequence: TGTGCCATCAAAGGGGCAGGGGGCGGTGAAGCTTTCTTT.

The V gene is TRBV3-1 (or the pseudogene TRBV3-2), the J gene TRBJ1-6; D ambiguous. Trimming cost V 2 bases and J 6 bases, with 14 bases left between them. Germline V CDR1 and CDR2: LGHDT, YNNKEL (reference sequence). This CDR3 contains 16 residues. The CDR3 coding sequence is TGTGCCAGCAGCCAAACCAGGAGTGCGACTAATTCACCCCTCCACTTT. Its protein product is CASSQTRSATNSPLHF.

This clone occurred a few times. The chain recombines TRBV23-1 with TRBJ1-6, with unresolved D. TRBV23-1 is sorted into the ORF group, with uncertain function. V lost 6 bases and J 4 bases, leaving 10 bases between the germline ends. This CDR3 spans 14 amino acids. The CDR3 is CASRDQPYNSPLHF. The CDR3 DNA reads TGCGCCAGCAGGGATCAACCTTATAATTCACCCCTCCACTTT.

This sequence joins TRBV14 and TRBJ1-1; D not resolved. This CDR3 region has 13 residues. Trimming left V 3 bases short and J 4 bases short, with 9 bases between. CDR1 is SGHDN, CDR2 FVKESK, per germline. The CDR3 is CASSQGSFTEAFF. CDR3 nucleotide sequence: TGTGCCAGCAGCCAGGGCAGCTTCACTGAAGCTTTCTTT.

The J gene is TRBJ1-2, the V gene TRBV2; D gene ambiguous. The V gene lost 7 bases and the J gene lost 0 bases, with 12 bases spanning the gap. The V gene's germline CDR1 is SNHLY and CDR2 FYNNEI. The length of the CDR3 is 14 residues. CDR3 nucleotides: TGTGCCAGCACCCCCAGCATAGCTAACTATGGCTACACCTTC. Translation: CASTPSIANYGYTF.

The sample holds one count of this clone. The V call is TRBV19, the J call TRBJ1-6; maybe TRBD1 (5 bases). This CDR3 spans 15 amino acids. V was clipped by 5 bases and J by 9 bases, with 17 bases between them. CDR1 LNHDA and CDR2 SQIVND come from the germline V gene (reference sequence). In DNA form, the CDR3 reads TGTGCCAGTAGTCTCCCCCGGGGACCCGGTTCACCCCTCCACTTT. Amino acids: CASSLPRGPGSPLHF.

This clone was seen just once. The chain employs TRBV11-2 and TRBJ1-2; a weak D match, TRBD1 (5 bases). V lost 5 bases and J 3 bases, leaving 10 bases between the germline ends. In germline, CDR1 is SGHAT, CDR2 FQNNGV. There are 13 residues in the CDR3. This CDR3 is CASSPQGDYGYTF. For the CDR3, the DNA is TGTGCCAGCAGCCCCCAAGGGGACTATGGCTACACCTTC.

This clone was counted a few times. The chain has TRBV3-1 (or the pseudogene TRBV3-2) and TRBJ1-2; D may be TRBD1 (5 bases). Germline CDR1 reads LGHDT; CDR2 reads YNNKEL (reference sequence). V dropped 4 bases and J dropped 6 bases, with 18 bases sitting between them. The CDR3 length is 15 residues. The CDR3 spells CASSLGGGDVHGYTF. In DNA, the CDR3 is TGTGCCAGCAGCCTCGGCGGGGGGGATGTACATGGCTACACCTTC.

This chain joins TRBV4-1 and TRBJ2-7; no clear D gene. This CDR3 region has 15 residues. Trimming pared 1 base from V and 4 bases from J, leaving 14 bases between. From germline, CDR1 is MGHRA and CDR2 YSYEKL. Here the CDR3 DNA reads TGCGCCAGCAGCCAAGTGGTCTCCCGAAGGTACGAGCAGTACTTC. Residues: CASSQVVSRRYEQYF.

CDR3 region: CASSFSVRGGELFF. The CDR3 coding sequence is TGTGCCAGCAGCTTTAGCGTTAGGGGCGGGGAGCTGTTTTTT. The V and J genes are TRBV11-2 and TRBJ2-2; D may correspond to TRBD1 or TRBD2 (5 bases each). The germline gives CDR1 SGHAT, CDR2 FQNNGV. The CDR3 loop spans 14 amino acids. Trimming cost V 3 bases and J 7 bases, with 12 bases left between them.

The chain is built from TRBV6-5 and TRBJ1-2; unclear D gene. There are 14 residues in the CDR3. The germline V gene encodes CDR1 MNHEY and CDR2 SVGAGI. Trimming removed 2 bases from V and 2 bases from J, with 9 bases in between. The CDR3 sequence: CASSYEADNYGYTF. CDR3 nucleotide sequence: TGTGCCAGCAGTTACGAGGCGGACAACTATGGCTACACCTTC.

The V call is TRBV28, the J call TRBJ2-7, with 10 bases lining up with TRBD2. With V trimmed by 3 bases and J by 4 bases, 6 bases remained unmatched. Germline V CDR1 and CDR2: MDHEN, SYDVKM. This CDR3 comprises 15 residues. The CDR3 DNA follows: TGTGCCAGCAGTTTGGCTAGCGGGAGCGTGTACGAGCAGTACTTC. This gives the protein CASSLASGSVYEQYF.

The rearrangement links TRBV7-2 to TRBJ1-5, with D unresolved. The CDR3 has 14 residues. Trimming stripped 5 bases from V and 11 bases from J, with 19 bases between. From germline, CDR1 is SGHTA and CDR2 FQGNSA. DNA for the CDR3: TGTGCCAGCAGCCCGTCGGCTCCCCCCGGGTCCCAGCATTTT. Amino acid sequence: CASSPSAPPGSQHF. The whole variable domain, filled in from reference TRBV7-2 and TRBJ1-5, reads GAGVSQSPSNKVTEKGKDVELRCDPISGHTALYWYRQSLGQGLEFLIYFQGNSAPDKSGLPSDRFSAERTGGSVSTLTIQRTQQEDSAVYLCASSPSAPPGSQHFGDGTRLSIL.

The rearrangement links TRBV15 to TRBJ2-1, with D perhaps matching TRBD1 (5 bases). V lost 3 bases, J lost 8 bases, and 8 bases lay in between. Germline loops: CDR1 LNHNV, CDR2 YYDKDF (reference sequence). This CDR3 is built from 12 residues. This chain's CDR3 is CATSSQGDEQFF. The CDR3 DNA reads as TGTGCCACCAGCAGCCAGGGTGATGAGCAGTTCTTC. Full variable domain (remainder filled in from reference TRBV15 and TRBJ2-1): DAMVIQNPRYQVTQFGKPVTLSCSQTLNHNVMYWYQQKSSQAPKLLFHYYDKDFNNEADTPDNFQSRRPNTSFCFLDIRSPGLGDTAMYLCATSSQGDEQFFGPGTRLTVL.

The chain has TRBV5-1 and TRBJ1-1; a possible D gene is TRBD1 (5 bases). V was shortened by 1 base and J by 2 bases, with 12 bases between the two germline ends. Germline CDR1 reads SGHRS; CDR2 reads YFSETQ. This CDR3 contains 15 residues. CDR3 nucleotides: TGCGCCAGCAGCTTGCGTGCCGACAGCAACACTGAAGCTTTCTTT. Protein: CASSLRADSNTEAFF. Using reference TRBV5-1 and TRBJ1-1 for the parts outside the CDR3, the full variable domain is KAGVTQTPRYLIKTRGQQVTLSCSPISGHRSVSWYQQTPGQGLQFLFEYFSETQRNKGNFPGRFSGRQFSNSRSEMNVSTLELGDSALYLCASSLRADSNTEAFFGQGTRLTVV.

The chain carries TRBV11-1 and TRBJ2-2; D unresolved. The ends were cut back, 5 bases at V and 1 base at J, with 8 bases in the middle. CDR1 SGHAT and CDR2 FQDESV come from the germline V gene (reference sequence). The CDR3 extends over 14 amino acids. The CDR3 coding sequence is TGTGCCAGCAGCCCCCGACAGAACACCGGGGAGCTGTTTTTT. This codes for CASSPRQNTGELFF.

The chain has TRBV28 and TRBJ2-1, with no clear D. The germline V and J ends were trimmed by 5 bases and 10 bases, with 9 bases remaining between them. Germline loops: CDR1 MDHEN, CDR2 SYDVKM. The CDR3 is 11 residues long. CDR3 amino acids: CASSRVREQFF. CDR3 DNA: TGTGCCAGCAGTCGGGTGAGGGAGCAGTTCTTC.

The sample holds a few counts of this clone. The chain is built from TRBV5-5 and TRBJ1-3, with 9 bases aligning to TRBD1. V shed 0 bases, J shed 0 bases, and the junction held 10 bases outside the gene matches. This CDR3 contains 19 residues. Germline assignment: CDR1 SGHKS and CDR2 YYEKEE (reference sequence). This chain's CDR3 is CASSLVGGTGPSSGNTIYF. The CDR3 region has the DNA TGTGCCAGCAGCTTGGTCGGGGGGACAGGGCCCTCCTCTGGAAACACCATATATTTT.

The gene calls are TRBV3-1 (or the pseudogene TRBV3-2) and TRBJ1-5; D is undetermined. This CDR3 has 15 amino acids. V lost 1 base, J lost 0 bases, and 7 bases lay in between. Germline V gene sequence: CDR1 LGHDT, CDR2 YNNKEL (reference sequence). In DNA, the CDR3 is TGTGCCAGCAGCCAAGGGGCGTATAGCAATCAGCCCCAGCATTTT. The encoded protein is CASSQGAYSNQPQHF.

This clone occurred once. The chain combines TRBV28 with TRBJ2-1; 8 nucleotides line up with TRBD1. V was clipped by 5 bases and J by 8 bases; unmatched bases: 11. This CDR3 contains 15 residues. Per germline, CDR1 MDHEN and CDR2 SYDVKM. The CDR3 loop is CASSTSRQGRHEQFF. DNA for the CDR3: TGTGCCAGCAGTACCTCACGACAGGGGCGGCATGAGCAGTTCTTC.

The chain uses TRBV18 and TRBJ1-1; 7 bases are shared with TRBD1. J was trimmed by 2 bases and V by 3 bases; bases with no gene match: 3. This CDR3 is built from 14 residues. Germline loops: CDR1 KGHSH, CDR2 LQKENI. CDR3: CASSPGQINTEAFF. The CDR3 DNA reads TGTGCCAGCTCACCGGGACAGATTAACACTGAAGCTTTCTTT. Full variable domain (remainder filled in from reference TRBV18 and TRBJ1-1): NAGVMQNPRHLVRRRGQEARLRCSPMKGHSHVYWYRQLPEEGLKFMVYLQKENIIDESGMPKERFSAEFPKEGPSILRIQQVVRGDSAAYFCASSPGQINTEAFFGQGTRLTVV.

As to this clone: One end of the junction fails to match germline, which may point to a read error. The chain carries TRBV7-7 and TRBJ2-3; TRBD2 agrees at 11 bases. This CDR3 spans 16 amino acids. Germline V gene data show CDR1 as SSHAT and CDR2 as FNYEAQ (reference sequence). The CDR3 reads CASSPGTSGRTDTQYF. CDR3 DNA sequence: TGTGCTAGCAGCCCCGGGACTAGCGGACGCACAGATACGCAGTATTTT.

This chain connects TRBV18 to TRBJ1-1; D may be TRBD1 (6 bases). V was pared by 5 bases and J by 1 base, with 8 bases between. Germline V gene sequence: CDR1 KGHSH, CDR2 LQKENI. The CDR3 has 13 amino acids. In DNA form, the CDR3 reads TGTGCCAGCTCAGGACAGTCGAACACTGAAGCTTTCTTT. Translating it yields CASSGQSNTEAFF.

J is TRBJ2-3 and V is TRBV5-1; D unclear. CDR1 and CDR2 (germline): SGHRS, YFSETQ. The CDR3 length is 13 residues. V lost 3 bases and J lost 2, with 7 bases in between. The CDR3 protein is CASSSPDTDTQYF. The DNA of the CDR3 is TGCGCCAGCAGCTCCCCAGACACAGATACGCAGTATTTT.

This chain connects TRBV5-1 to TRBJ1-1; TRBD1 agrees at 7 bases. J gave up 4 bases and V 0 bases, and 3 bases lay outside the gene matches. Germline CDR1 reads SGHRS; CDR2 reads YFSETQ. This CDR3 is 14 amino acids long. The CDR3 DNA reads as TGCGCCAGCAGCTTGGGTTCAGGGGGCACTGAAGCTTTCTTT. Residues: CASSLGSGGTEAFF.

This clone was counted only a few times. The rearrangement links TRBV9 to TRBJ2-1; D could derive from TRBD1 or TRBD2 (5 bases each). V was clipped by 4 bases and J by 6 bases, with 17 bases between them. CDR1 and CDR2 from the germline V gene are SGDLS and YYNGEE. The CDR3 has 15 residues. In DNA form, the CDR3 reads TGTGCCAGCAGCCCCCCCCCAGCGAGGGGCAATGAGCAGTTCTTC. This codes for CASSPPPARGNEQFF.

This clone was recorded only once. This sequence joins TRBV5-4 and TRBJ2-3; D is uncertain. The ends were cut back, 0 bases at V and 4 bases at J, with 3 bases in the middle. The CDR3 length is 12 residues. Germline loops: CDR1 SGHNT, CDR2 YYREEE (reference sequence). The CDR3 sequence: CASSLESDTQYF. Here the CDR3 DNA reads TGTGCCAGCAGCTTGGAATCAGATACGCAGTATTTT.

V usage is TRBV6-5 and J usage is TRBJ1-2; D not certain. Germline V lookup: CDR1 MNHEY, CDR2 SVGAGI. Trimming shortened V by 8 bases and J by 3 bases, and 16 bases separated the two germline ends. This CDR3 has 14 amino acids. CDR3 protein: CASRLGSRHYGYTF. Written as DNA, the CDR3 is TGTGCCAGCCGTCTTGGGTCTCGTCACTATGGCTACACCTTC.

The chain uses TRBV7-8 and TRBJ2-1; 12 positions match TRBD2. Germline lookup yields CDR1 SGHVS and CDR2 FQNEAQ. This CDR3 contains 15 residues. The V segment lost 7 bases and the J segment 8 bases; nucleotides outside the gene matches: 9. The CDR3 loop is CASTTYTSGRYEQFF. Here the CDR3 DNA reads TGTGCCAGCACCACTTATACTAGCGGGAGGTATGAGCAGTTCTTC. The whole variable domain, remainder taken from reference TRBV7-8 and TRBJ2-1, is GAGVSQSPRYKVAKRGQDVALRCDPISGHVSLFWYQQALGQGPEFLTYFQNEAQLDKSGLPSDRFFAERPEGSVSTLKIQRTQQEDSAVYLCASTTYTSGRYEQFFGPGTRLTVL.